This T cell receptor (beta chain) was obtained from a study of shared clonotypes between healthy human individuals. Naive CD8 populations comprised CD45RO-negative cells positively selected for CCR7, excluding terminally differentiated effector memory CD45RA+ cells. Concerning this clone: Its antigen is currently unknown.

Study conclusions and caveats: Shared across a few donors were around 5% of the naive CD4 clonotypes. Rarefaction analysis demonstrated incomplete sorted-subset sequencing notwithstanding large depth.

The CDR3 is 12 residues long. Germline CDR1 reads MDHEN; CDR2 reads SYDVKM. V was cut by 5 bases and J by 5 bases, with 9 bases left in between. TCRdb's table, derived via immunoSEQ multiplex PCR, lists solely in-frame clones and lacks some. In the table there are roughly 2.1 million clones, more than 85% of which are singletons. What was sequenced was naive CD8+ T cells from PBMCs. V gene TRBV28 combines with J gene TRBJ2-5, with unresolved D. This receptor was obtained from a man between 18 and 35 years old in good health. Some clones in this sample may be carry-over from other donors' samples. CDR3 nucleotide sequence: TGTGCCAGCAGTGAGACCAGGGAGACCCAGTACTTC. Its protein is CASSETRETQYF. Full variable domain (missing parts from reference TRBV28 and TRBJ2-5): DVKVTQSSRYLVKRTGEKVFLECVQDMDHENMFWYRQDPGLGLRLIYFSYDVKMKEKGDIPEGYSVSREKKERFSLILESASTNQTSMYLCASSETRETQYFGPGTRLLVL.